What follows are 26 T cell receptor beta chains derived from one specimen sequenced in a study of blood T cell repertoires in COVID-19 (dated by TCRdb to 2020 to 2022). Library creation used the immunoSEQ multiplex PCR assay. Imported from immuneACCESS, the table was reduced by TCRdb to in-frame sequences with V and J called. These copies leave out some clones; in studies compared against another copy, an unresolved V gene accounts for under half, and the cause of the remainder is not known. The table for this sample lists roughly 32,000 clones; about 89% of them were counted only once. The top ten constitute roughly 9.5% of the sample. The specimen was peripheral blood. The source of these receptors is a human donor with active COVID-19. The donor label of this sample is uncertain.

This chain uses TRBV9 with TRBJ2-2; TRBD2 aligns across 10 bases. With 4 bases clipped from V and 8 bases from J, the junction kept 11 bases outside the gene matches. There are 16 residues in the CDR3. CDR1 is SGDLS, CDR2 YYNGEE, per germline. The CDR3 DNA reads as TGTGCCAGCAGCCGTACTCCGGGACTAGCGAGGGGGGAGCTGTTTTTT. Translating gives CASSRTPGLARGELFF.

This clone appeared once. This rearrangement joins TRBV5-5 to TRBJ2-3, with D possibly TRBD1 on 6 matching bases. CDR1 is SGHKS, CDR2 YYEKEE, per germline (reference sequence). The CDR3 covers 17 residues. The V gene lost 1 base and the J gene lost 2 bases, with 17 bases spanning the gap. The CDR3 is CASSLNLRGINTDTQYF. CDR3 nucleotide sequence: TGTGCCAGCAGCTTGAATCTGAGGGGGATAAACACAGATACGCAGTATTTT.

This chain uses TRBV28 with TRBJ2-1; 8 nucleotides match TRBD2. This CDR3 has 11 residues. V was pared by 5 bases and J by 10 bases, with 1 base of the junction left unmatched. The germline V gene encodes CDR1 MDHEN and CDR2 SYDVKM. CDR3 sequence: CASSPGGEQFF. The CDR3 nucleotides read TGTGCCAGCAGTCCGGGGGGGGAGCAGTTCTTC.

This CDR3 reads CAWSVRGDSLLHYGYTF. The CDR3 bases are TGTGCCTGGAGTGTCAGAGGGGACAGTTTGCTACACTATGGCTACACCTTC. The chain employs TRBV30 and TRBJ1-2, with 7 bases matching TRBD1. Germline V gives CDR1 GTSNPN, CDR2 SVGIG (reference sequence). The V segment lost 0 bases and the J segment 3 bases; nucleotides outside the gene matches: 13. CDR3 length equals 17 residues.

This sequence joins TRBV7-9 and TRBJ2-5, with D uncertain. V gave up 5 bases and J gave up 9 bases, with 13 bases separating them. In germline, CDR1 is SEHNR, CDR2 FQNEAQ (reference sequence). The CDR3 runs to 12 residues. The CDR3 spells CASSRSQPAQYF. CDR3 in DNA: TGTGCCAGCAGCCGAAGCCAACCGGCCCAGTACTTC.

The chain employs TRBV7-2 and TRBJ1-1, with 7 bases lining up with TRBD1. Unmatched junction bases numbered 6, after V lost 4 bases and J lost 4 bases. The CDR3 is 14 residues long. Germline V gives CDR1 SGHTA, CDR2 FQGNSA. For the CDR3, the DNA is TGTGCCAGCAGCTCACAGGGGCTCGTCACTGAAGCTTTCTTT. Residues: CASSSQGLVTEAFF.

The chain has TRBV30 and TRBJ1-6; D not certain. V was pared by 0 bases and J by 0 bases, with 9 bases between. The CDR3 covers 16 residues. From germline, CDR1 is GTSNPN and CDR2 SVGIG (reference sequence). The DNA of the CDR3 is TGTGCCTGGAGTGTACAGCCGAGCTCCTATAATTCACCCCTCCACTTT. Translated, it gives CAWSVQPSSYNSPLHF.

V is TRBV9 and J is TRBJ1-2; no clear D gene. Per the germline V gene, CDR1 is SGDLS and CDR2 is YYNGEE. The CDR3 spans 15 residues. The V and J ends lost 0 bases and 4 bases respectively, with 13 bases between them. In DNA, the CDR3 is TGTGCCAGCAGCGTAGGTCAGCACGAGGCCTATGGCTACACCTTC. As protein: CASSVGQHEAYGYTF.

The rearrangement links TRBV29-1 to TRBJ1-5, with D maybe TRBD1 (5 bases). CDR1 and CDR2 from the germline V gene are SQVTM and ANQGSEA. The CDR3 spans 12 residues. The V and J ends lost 7 bases and 4 bases respectively, with 11 bases between them. CDR3 DNA sequence: TGCAGCGCTGGGGGGGGAAATCAGCCCCAGCATTTT. Translation: CSAGGGNQPQHF. The full variable domain, completed using reference TRBV29-1 and TRBJ1-5, is SAVISQKPSRDICQRGTSLTIQCQVDSQVTMMFWYRQQPGQSLTLIATANQGSEATYESGFVIDKFPISRPNLTFSTLTVSNMSPEDSSIYLCSAGGGNQPQHFGDGTRLSIL.

The chain carries TRBV27 and TRBJ2-5; tentatively, D is TRBD1 (6 bases). The CDR3 sequence is 11 residues long. V was shortened by 5 bases and J by 5 bases, with 6 bases between the two germline ends. From germline, CDR1 is MNHEY and CDR2 SMNVEV (reference sequence). Written as DNA, the CDR3 is TGTGCCAGCAGTAGGGGGGAGACCCAGTACTTC. Its protein is CASSRGETQYF.

The chain couples TRBV2 to TRBJ1-4; 7 nucleotides line up with TRBD1. CDR3 length equals 16 residues. Germline assignment: CDR1 SNHLY and CDR2 FYNNEI. Trimming took 4 bases from V and 11 from J; bases not matched to a gene: 16. CDR3: CASSGGEGAGLGKLFF. The CDR3 DNA reads as TGTGCCAGCAGTGGGGGAGAGGGGGCCGGGCTAGGGAAACTGTTTTTT.

This clone was detected once. The rearrangement links TRBV29-1 to TRBJ1-4; D remains unclear. Germline CDR1 is SQVTM and CDR2 is ANQGSEA. This CDR3 spans 10 amino acids. With 5 bases removed from V and 8 bases from J, the gap between germline ends came to 6 bases. CDR3 DNA: TGCAGCGTTAAGCGGGAAAAACTGTTTTTT. This sequence encodes CSVKREKLFF.

This clone was counted only a few times. The CDR3 reads CASSYDEGGSPLHF. CDR3 DNA sequence: TGTGCCAGCAGTTACGACGAAGGGGGATCACCCCTCCACTTT. V gene TRBV6-2 or TRBV6-3 combines with J gene TRBJ1-6; TRBD1 might be the D (6 bases). V was pared by 2 bases and J by 10 bases, with 12 bases between. Germline loops: CDR1 MNHEY, CDR2 SVGEGT. The CDR3 runs to 14 residues.

This chain uses TRBV6-5 with TRBJ1-5, with TRBD1 matching 8 bases. Germline-derived CDR1 and CDR2 are MNHEY and SVGAGI. The CDR3 extends over 14 amino acids. With V trimmed by 2 bases and J by 4 bases, 1 base remained unmatched. The CDR3: CASSYRQGNQPQHF. DNA of the CDR3: TGTGCCAGCAGTTACAGACAGGGGAATCAGCCCCAGCATTTT.

This chain connects TRBV2 to TRBJ2-1, with 7 bases identical to TRBD2. Trimming at V came to 8 bases and at J to 0 bases, leaving 1 base not matched to a gene. Germline CDR1 and CDR2: SNHLY and FYNNEI. CDR3 length: 13 residues. DNA for the CDR3: TGTGCCAGCTCGGGGGGCTCCTACAATGAGCAGTTCTTC. As protein: CASSGGSYNEQFF.

The chain recombines TRBV19 with TRBJ2-1; TRBD2 matches 9 bases. V was clipped by 1 base and J by 4 bases; unmatched bases: 5. Germline CDR1 is LNHDA and CDR2 is SQIVND (reference sequence). The CDR3 is made up of 16 amino acids. The CDR3 protein is CASSIVGTSWYNEQFF. The CDR3 DNA reads as TGTGCCAGTAGTATAGTAGGGACTAGCTGGTACAATGAGCAGTTCTTC.

This sequence joins TRBV4-3 and TRBJ2-3, with 10 bases that match TRBD2. The CDR3 loop spans 17 amino acids. V shed 0 bases, J shed 4 bases, and the junction held 7 bases outside the gene matches. Germline CDR1 is LGHNA and CDR2 is YSLEER. CDR3 in amino acids: CASSQDGGLAGADTQYF. CDR3 coding DNA: TGCGCCAGCAGCCAAGATGGAGGGCTAGCGGGGGCAGATACGCAGTATTTT.

V usage is TRBV28 and J usage is TRBJ2-7; TRBD1 might be the D (6 bases). V gave up 6 bases and J gave up 3 bases, with 12 bases separating them. The CDR3 runs to 13 residues. From germline, CDR1 is MDHEN and CDR2 SYDVKM. CDR3: CASSRTADYEQYF. In DNA, the CDR3 is TGTGCCAGCAGCCGGACAGCAGACTACGAGCAGTACTTC.

The V and J genes are TRBV10-1 and TRBJ2-3; TRBD2 matches at 10 bases. CDR1 is WNHNN and CDR2 is SYGVQD in the germline V gene (reference sequence). This CDR3 comprises 19 residues. V gave up 6 bases and J gave up 1 base; unmatched junction bases: 16. The CDR3 DNA reads TGCGCCAGCAGGGTTTGGAGGAGCGGGAGGGCAGGAGGCACAGATACGCAGTATTTT. This translates into CASRVWRSGRAGGTDTQYF.

The CDR3 here is CASSLGLASDTQYF. The CDR3 DNA follows: TGTGCCAGCAGCCTGGGACTAGCGTCAGATACGCAGTATTTT. The chain is built from TRBV7-6 and TRBJ2-3; 10 nucleotides align to TRBD2. CDR3 length: 14 amino acids. V shed 5 bases, J shed 4 bases, and the junction held 3 bases outside the gene matches. Germline V lookup: CDR1 SGHVS, CDR2 FNYEAQ. Together with reference TRBV7-6 and TRBJ2-3, the CDR3 gives the full variable domain: GAGVSQSPRYKVTKRGQDVALRCDPISGHVSLYWYRQALGQGPEFLTYFNYEAQQDKSGLPNDRFSAERPEGSISTLTIQRTEQRDSAMYRCASSLGLASDTQYFGPGTRLTVL.

J is TRBJ2-3 and V is TRBV9, with 13 bases identical to TRBD2. This CDR3 contains 15 residues. Losses at the gene ends were 4 bases for V and 5 bases for J; bases not matched to a gene: 4. The germline V gene encodes CDR1 SGDLS and CDR2 YYNGEE. The CDR3 DNA reads as TGTGCCAGCAGCCCCGGGACTAGCGGGATAGATACGCAGTATTTT. Translated: CASSPGTSGIDTQYF.

The chain combines TRBV6-5 with TRBJ2-1; 14 bases agree with TRBD2. The CDR3 sequence is 14 residues long. V shed 6 bases and J 12 bases; nucleotides not matched to a gene: 7. Germline V gives CDR1 MNHEY, CDR2 SVGAGI. The CDR3 region is CASRGTSGSGVQFF. In DNA, the CDR3 is TGTGCCAGCAGAGGGACTAGCGGGAGTGGGGTGCAGTTCTTC.

This chain links TRBV4-1 with TRBJ2-7; 9 bases are a match to TRBD1. The CDR3 sequence is 13 residues long. V shed 1 base and J 5 bases; nucleotides not matched to a gene: 0. Germline CDR1 MGHRA, CDR2 YSYEKL. CDR3 region: CASSQGQGDEQYF. CDR3 sequence (DNA): TGCGCCAGCAGCCAAGGACAGGGGGACGAGCAGTACTTC.

This chain joins TRBV5-4 and TRBJ2-7; TRBD2 agrees at 7 bases. This CDR3 has 15 residues. V was clipped by 5 bases and J by 6 bases; unmatched bases: 14. Germline V CDR1 and CDR2: SGHNT, YYREEE (reference sequence). CDR3 sequence: CASRTMTAGSPEQYF. CDR3 coding DNA: TGTGCCAGCAGGACTATGACAGCGGGGTCCCCCGAGCAGTACTTC.

The CDR3 loop is CASSQGLAGYEQYF. The DNA for the CDR3 is TGCGCCAGCAGCCAGGGACTAGCGGGATACGAGCAGTACTTC. The V and J genes are TRBV5-1 and TRBJ2-7; 13 bases are shared with TRBD2. This CDR3 region has 14 residues. Trimming took 4 bases from V and 4 from J; bases not matched to a gene: 2. The germline V gene has CDR1 SGHRS and CDR2 YFSETQ.

CDR3: CASSRGSGGAGYEQYF. The CDR3 nucleotides are TGCGCCAGCAGCCGCGGGAGCGGGGGGGCCGGCTACGAGCAGTACTTC. This chain uses TRBV4-1 with TRBJ2-7, with 10 bases matching TRBD2. Germline CDR1 reads MGHRA; CDR2 reads YSYEKL. This CDR3 contains 16 residues. V was clipped by 4 bases and J by 3 bases; unmatched bases: 9.